One sample yielded the 28 T cell receptor beta chains listed below, sequenced in a study of T cells in Graves' hyperthyroidism and ophthalmopathy. RNA transcripts provided the source from which TCR beta CDR3 regions were amplified. A set of HTBI primers served as the primers for a first-round RT-PCR of the TCR CDR3. MiXCR, run by TCRdb on the multiplex PCR reads, gives a single entry per CDR3 protein. Of 280,000 or so distinct CDR3 sequences listed, around a quarter are singletons. Sequenced material: blood. These receptors originate from a man aged 35 to 55 with Graves' hyperthyroidism that later progressed to Graves' ophthalmopathy.

This clonotype has just a few counts. The rearrangement uses TRBV18 and TRBJ1-6; 9 nucleotides line up with TRBD1. Trimming at V came to 3 bases and at J to 8 bases, leaving 8 bases not matched to a gene. Germline V lookup: CDR1 KGHSH, CDR2 LQKENI. The CDR3 has 16 residues. CDR3 DNA sequence: TGTGCCAGCTCACCGTCCGGGACAGGGACTTATTCACCCCTCCACTTT. Translated, it gives CASSPSGTGTYSPLHF.

This clonotype has at least ten counts. DNA for the CDR3: TGTGCCAGCAGTCCCCCGGGGGGGCCGGGGAACACTGAAGCTTTCTTT. Its translation is CASSPPGGPGNTEAFF. The V gene is TRBV27, the J gene TRBJ1-1, with a weak D call TRBD1 (6 bases). V was clipped by 5 bases and J by 1 base, with 17 bases between them. The CDR3 is 16 amino acids. The germline gives CDR1 MNHEY, CDR2 SMNVEV (reference sequence).

The genes are TRBV2 and TRBJ1-5, with 7 bases aligning to TRBD1. The germline gives CDR1 SNHLY, CDR2 FYNNEI. This CDR3 contains 15 residues. The trim removed 6 bases at V and 1 base at J, leaving 6 bases unmatched. The CDR3 DNA is TGTGCCAGCAGGCTCGGGACAGCCAGCAATCAGCCCCAGCATTTT. It encodes CASRLGTASNQPQHF. Drawing the rest from reference TRBV2 and TRBJ1-5, the complete variable domain is EPEVTQTPSHQVTQMGQEVILRCVPISNHLYFYWYRQILGQKVEFLVSFYNNEISEKSEIFDDQFSVERPDGSNFTLKIRSTKLEDSAMYFCASRLGTASNQPQHFGDGTRLSIL.

This clonotype was recorded many times. V is TRBV6-5 and J is TRBJ2-7; TRBD2 aligns across 11 bases. With V trimmed by 6 bases and J by 3 bases, 4 bases remained unmatched. Germline V gene lookup returns CDR1 MNHEY and CDR2 SVGAGI. This CDR3 region has 14 residues. CDR3 region: CASRGLAENYEQYF. The DNA for the CDR3 is TGTGCCAGCAGGGGACTAGCGGAAAACTACGAGCAGTACTTC.

The chain joins TRBV19 to TRBJ1-1; 7 bases match TRBD1. The junction had 8 bases not matched to a gene; V was cut back by 7 bases and J by 3 bases. The germline gives CDR1 LNHDA, CDR2 SQIVND (reference sequence). This CDR3 comprises 14 residues. In DNA, the CDR3 is TGTGCCAGTATCCGACAGGGCGCCTACACTGAAGCTTTCTTT. It codes for CASIRQGAYTEAFF.

This chain connects TRBV19 to TRBJ1-5; unclear D gene. V lost 2 bases and J 7 bases, leaving 6 bases between the germline ends. Germline loops: CDR1 LNHDA, CDR2 SQIVND (reference sequence). The CDR3 contains 12 residues. The CDR3 DNA follows: TGTGCCAGTAGTATAACTGACCAGCCCCAGCATTTT. It specifies CASSITDQPQHF.

V usage is TRBV6-1 and J usage is TRBJ2-7; TRBD1 aligns across 11 bases. The junction had 7 bases not matched to a gene; V was cut back by 8 bases and J by 1 base. Per the germline V gene, CDR1 is MNHNS and CDR2 is SASEGT. This CDR3 contains 15 residues. Here the CDR3 DNA reads TGTGCCAGCCAAGAGGACAGGGGGCTTTCCTACGAGCAGTACTTC. Amino acid sequence: CASQEDRGLSYEQYF.

This clonotype was recorded at least ten times. The gene calls are TRBV12-3 or TRBV12-4 and TRBJ2-5; TRBD2 agrees at 16 bases. The CDR3 spans 16 residues. Trimming removed 7 bases from V and 4 bases from J; junction bases left unmatched: 6. The CDR3 DNA reads as TGTGCCAGCAAGGGACTAGCGGGAGGGCGAAGAGAGACCCAGTACTTC. Encoded protein: CASKGLAGGRRETQYF.

The chain couples TRBV28 to TRBJ1-1; D perhaps matches TRBD1 (6 bases). Trimming shortened V by 7 bases and J by 7 bases, and 19 bases separated the two germline ends. CDR1 and CDR2 from the germline V gene are MDHEN and SYDVKM. The CDR3 is 14 residues long. CDR3: CASTSKGGFFEAFF. DNA for the CDR3: TGTGCCAGCACCTCCAAAGGGGGTTTCTTTGAAGCTTTCTTT.

This clonotype came up many times. The V gene is TRBV5-1, the J gene TRBJ2-7, with 12 bases lining up with TRBD1. In germline, CDR1 is SGHRS, CDR2 YFSETQ. The V segment lost 4 bases and the J segment 2 bases; nucleotides outside the gene matches: 13. The CDR3 runs 18 residues. The CDR3 region is CASSRHTGTGGLTYEQYF. The CDR3 bases are TGCGCCAGCAGCAGACATACCGGGACAGGGGGCTTAACCTACGAGCAGTACTTC.

The J gene is TRBJ1-2, the V gene TRBV12-3 or TRBV12-4; D not resolved. V gave up 2 bases and J gave up 3 bases, with 4 bases separating them. This CDR3 has 12 residues. The CDR3 here is CASSLRHYGYTF. The CDR3 nucleotides are TGTGCCAGCAGTTTACGGCACTATGGCTACACCTTC.

The J gene is TRBJ2-2, the V gene TRBV6-5; 9 bases line up with TRBD1. The V gene's germline CDR1 is MNHEY and CDR2 SVGAGI. With 2 bases clipped from V and 4 bases from J, the junction kept 5 bases outside the gene matches. The CDR3 has 16 residues. The chain's CDR3 is CASSYALTGGTGELFF. CDR3 nucleotides: TGTGCCAGCAGTTACGCCTTGACAGGGGGCACCGGGGAGCTGTTTTTT.

This clonotype was detected only a few times. The chain has TRBV12-3 or TRBV12-4 and TRBJ1-1, with 9 positions matching TRBD1. The CDR3 is made up of 15 amino acids. V lost 2 bases, J lost 0 bases, and 1 base stayed unmatched. The CDR3, as DNA: TGTGCCAGCAGTTTAAACAGGGGGCTGAACACTGAAGCTTTCTTT. It encodes CASSLNRGLNTEAFF.

V and J are TRBV6-1 and TRBJ1-1; D is possibly TRBD1 (6 bases). Germline values: CDR1 MNHNS, CDR2 SASEGT. V lost 5 bases and J 5 bases, leaving 18 bases between the germline ends. This CDR3 has 15 amino acids. The chain's CDR3 is CASSRRGGSLTEAFF. CDR3 in DNA: TGTGCCAGCAGTCGACGAGGGGGATCACTTACTGAAGCTTTCTTT.

This clonotype was seen many times. This chain links TRBV11-1 with TRBJ2-4; TRBD2 matches at 7 bases. This CDR3 contains 15 residues. J gave up 6 bases and V 0 bases, and 5 bases lay outside the gene matches. In germline, CDR1 is SGHAT, CDR2 FQDESV (reference sequence). This chain's CDR3 is CASSLAGSGVNIQYF. DNA for the CDR3: TGTGCCAGCAGCTTAGCTGGCAGCGGGGTAAACATTCAGTACTTC.

This clonotype has a count of ten or more. The chain combines TRBV19 with TRBJ1-2; D gene uncertain. The CDR3 totals 14 residues. In germline, CDR1 is LNHDA, CDR2 SQIVND (reference sequence). V lost 5 bases, J lost 4 bases, and 14 bases lay in between. The CDR3 nucleotides are TGTGCCAGTAGTGCTTTCAATCCAGGCTATGGCTACACCTTC. Its translation is CASSAFNPGYGYTF.

This clonotype was observed many times. The chain joins TRBV7-2 to TRBJ1-1; no reliable D call. CDR3 length: 14 amino acids. Trimming stripped 2 bases from V and 1 base from J, with 8 bases between. Germline V gene sequence: CDR1 SGHTA, CDR2 FQGNSA. The CDR3 DNA is TGTGCCAGCAGCTTATTTCGGGGGAACACTGAAGCTTTCTTT. Amino acids: CASSLFRGNTEAFF.

This clonotype has ten or more counts. The rearrangement links TRBV6-5 to TRBJ2-5; 8 positions match TRBD2. The CDR3 loop spans 16 amino acids. V lost 4 bases, J lost 7 bases, and 14 bases stayed unmatched. Per the germline V gene, CDR1 is MNHEY and CDR2 is SVGAGI. The CDR3 DNA reads as TGTGCCAGCAGTTCCTTTCGGGGGGACCGGGAGGGGACCCAGTACTTC. Amino acids: CASSSFRGDREGTQYF.

This clonotype was seen at least ten times. The V gene is TRBV6-2 or TRBV6-3, the J gene TRBJ2-7; 8 nucleotides agree with TRBD1. V was clipped by 0 bases and J by 2 bases; unmatched bases: 12. Looked up from germline, CDR1 is MNHEY and CDR2 is SVGEGT. CDR3 size: 18 residues. CDR3 region: CASSYSIFSGTGAYEQYF. The CDR3 DNA follows: TGTGCCAGCAGTTACTCCATTTTCTCCGGGACAGGAGCCTACGAGCAGTACTTC.

This clonotype was counted a few times. The chain joins TRBV6-1 to TRBJ1-1; weak D call: TRBD1 (6 bases). V was pared by 7 bases and J by 1 base, with 13 bases between. There are 14 residues in the CDR3. Germline loops: CDR1 MNHNS, CDR2 SASEGT. The CDR3 is CASTRTAKNTEAFF. Here the CDR3 DNA reads TGTGCCAGCACCCGGACAGCAAAGAACACTGAAGCTTTCTTT.

The rearrangement links TRBV6-2 or TRBV6-3 to TRBJ1-1, with unresolved D. V was trimmed by 6 bases and J by 5 bases, leaving 16 bases between them. Germline CDR1 is MNHEY and CDR2 is SVGEGT. CDR3 length: 14 residues. CDR3 amino acids: CASRSDGEVTEAFF. DNA of the CDR3: TGTGCCAGCAGATCCGACGGGGAGGTGACTGAAGCTTTCTTT.

This clonotype has more than one count but fewer than ten. This chain joins TRBV12-3 or TRBV12-4 and TRBJ1-2; TRBD1 matches 12 bases. Trimming removed 4 bases from V and 5 bases from J; junction bases left unmatched: 8. This CDR3 is 16 amino acids long. CDR3 coding DNA: TGTGCCAGCAGTTCCGGGACAGGGGGCCCGAGGTATGGCTACACCTTC. Translating it yields CASSSGTGGPRYGYTF.

J is TRBJ1-5 and V is TRBV6-1; 7 bases line up with TRBD1. The germline gives CDR1 MNHNS, CDR2 SASEGT. The V segment lost 6 bases and the J segment 4 bases; nucleotides outside the gene matches: 9. The CDR3 has 15 residues. The CDR3 nucleotides read TGTGCCAGCAGCCCCGGGGACAGTACAAATCAGCCCCAGCATTTT. This gives the protein CASSPGDSTNQPQHF.

The chain couples TRBV28 to TRBJ2-7; 8 nucleotides agree with TRBD1. Trimming cost V 7 bases and J 6 bases; bases outside gene matches: 11. Looked up from germline, CDR1 is MDHEN and CDR2 is SYDVKM. CDR3 length: 14 residues. The DNA of the CDR3 is TGTGCCAGCACCCTACCAGGACAGGGTCGCGAGCAGTACTTC. This translates into CASTLPGQGREQYF.

The genes are TRBV12-3 or TRBV12-4 and TRBJ2-7, with 9 bases fitting TRBD1. The CDR3 sequence is 14 residues long. Trimming removed 5 bases from V and 5 bases from J; junction bases left unmatched: 7. The chain's CDR3 is CASSHGQGRHEQYF. The CDR3 DNA reads TGTGCCAGCAGTCATGGACAGGGGAGGCACGAGCAGTACTTC.

V is TRBV11-2 and J is TRBJ2-7; D is undetermined. Between the trimmed V and J ends, which lost 2 bases and 2 bases, there was a span of 4 bases. This CDR3 spans 12 amino acids. Germline CDR1 is SGHAT and CDR2 is FQNNGV. This chain's CDR3 is CASSLYPYEQYF. As DNA, the CDR3 is TGTGCCAGCAGCTTATATCCCTACGAGCAGTACTTC. Using reference TRBV11-2 and TRBJ2-7 for the parts outside the CDR3, the full variable domain is EAGVAQSPRYKIIEKRQSVAFWCNPISGHATLYWYQQILGQGPKLLIQFQNNGVVDDSQLPKDRFSAERLKGVDSTLKIQPAKLEDSAVYLCASSLYPYEQYFGPGTRLTVT.

The J gene is TRBJ2-2, the V gene TRBV24-1; D unclear. Germline assignment: CDR1 KGHDR and CDR2 SFDVKD. This CDR3 has 15 residues. Trimming cost V 0 bases and J 7 bases, with 11 bases left between them. CDR3 coding DNA: TGTGCCACCAGTGATTTGGGGCATCTTGGCGGGGAGCTGTTTTTT. It specifies CATSDLGHLGGELFF.

This clonotype was counted at least ten times. The genes are TRBV12-3 or TRBV12-4 and TRBJ2-4, with D tentatively TRBD2 (6 bases). V lost 5 bases, J lost 11 bases, and 16 bases lay in between. This CDR3 has 13 residues. The CDR3 loop reads CASSPSSGGVQYF. For the CDR3, the DNA is TGTGCCAGCAGTCCCTCGTCCGGCGGGGTTCAGTACTTC.